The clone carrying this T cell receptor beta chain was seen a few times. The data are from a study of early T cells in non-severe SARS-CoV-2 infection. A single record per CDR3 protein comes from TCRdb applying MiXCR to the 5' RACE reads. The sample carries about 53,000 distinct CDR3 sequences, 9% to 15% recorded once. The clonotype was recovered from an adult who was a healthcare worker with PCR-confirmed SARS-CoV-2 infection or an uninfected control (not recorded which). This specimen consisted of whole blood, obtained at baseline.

The CDR3 loop reads CASEWADTQYF. The DNA for the CDR3 is TGCGCCAGCGAGTGGGCAGATACGCAGTATTTT. This chain connects TRBV5-1 to TRBJ2-3; D remains unclear. The CDR3 runs 11 residues. V was shortened by 7 bases and J by 4 bases, with 7 bases between the two germline ends. CDR1 and CDR2 (germline): SGHRS, YFSETQ.